This TCR beta chain was sequenced during a study of CD8 T cells in ankylosing spondylitis. Germline CDR1 and CDR2: SGHTA and FQGNSA. Deletions cut 6 bases from V and 2 bases from J, with 14 bases between. CDR3 length equals 14 residues. This clonotype was seen more than once but under ten times. Each CDR3 protein gets one entry after TCRdb re-called the 5' RACE reads with MiXCR. The repertoire includes just over 300,000 distinct CDR3 sequences, more than 20% of them detected once, and under 4% sits in the top ten. The chain carries TRBV7-2 and TRBJ2-7; D may be TRBD1 (7 bases). Sequences were obtained from blood, either unsorted or a sorted T cell fraction (not recorded which). The sequence was collected from a female donor with ankylosing spondylitis or in good health (not recorded which). The CDR3 nucleotides are TGTGCCAGCAGGGGGCAGGGGGGACCCTACGAGCAGTACTTC. As protein: CASRGQGGPYEQYF. The full variable domain, rest sourced from reference TRBV7-2 and TRBJ2-7, is GAGVSQSPSNKVTEKGKDVELRCDPISGHTALYWYRQSLGQGLEFLIYFQGNSAPDKSGLPSDRFSAERTGGSVSTLTIQRTQQEDSAVYLCASRGQGGPYEQYFGPGTRLTVT.